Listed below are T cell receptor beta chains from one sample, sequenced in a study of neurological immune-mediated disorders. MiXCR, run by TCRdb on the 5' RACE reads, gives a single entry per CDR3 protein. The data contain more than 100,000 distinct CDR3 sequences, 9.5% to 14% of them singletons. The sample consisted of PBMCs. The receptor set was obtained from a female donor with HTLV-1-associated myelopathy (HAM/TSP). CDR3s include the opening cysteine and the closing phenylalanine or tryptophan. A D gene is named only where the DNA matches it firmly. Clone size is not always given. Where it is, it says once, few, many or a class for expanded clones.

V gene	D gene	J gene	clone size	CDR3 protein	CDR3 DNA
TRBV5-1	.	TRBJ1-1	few	CASSPDSRFEAFF	TGCGCCAGCAGCCCGGACAGCCGTTTTGAAGCTTTCTTT
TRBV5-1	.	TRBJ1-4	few	CASSSTGHFNEKLFF	TGCGCCAGCAGCTCGACAGGACACTTCAATGAAAAACTGTTTTTT
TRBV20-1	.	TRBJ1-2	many	CSARGSANYGYTF	TGCAGTGCTAGGGGGAGTGCCAACTATGGCTACACCTTC
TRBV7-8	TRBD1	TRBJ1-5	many	CASSAYRGTSNQPQHF	TGTGCCAGCAGCGCTTACAGGGGTACGAGCAATCAGCCCCAGCATTTT
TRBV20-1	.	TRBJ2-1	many	CSARVGGMGFDF	TGCAGTGCTAGAGTCGGCGGGATGGGGTTTGACTTC
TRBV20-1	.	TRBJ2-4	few	CSARDLEGSIAKNIQYF	TGCAGTGCTAGAGATTTGGAGGGATCGATAGCCAAAAACATTCAGTACTTC
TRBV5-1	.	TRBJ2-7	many	CASSLAGVYEQYF	TGCGCCAGCAGCCTGGCAGGGGTGTACGAGCAGTACTTC
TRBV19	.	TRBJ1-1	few	CASSITTGNTEAFF	TGTGCCAGTAGTATTACGACAGGAAACACTGAAGCTTTCTTT
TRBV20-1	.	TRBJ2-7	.	CSAVFLGSAQYF	TGCAGTGCCGTATTTTTGGGGAGTGCGCAGTACTTC
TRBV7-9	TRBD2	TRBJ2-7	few	CASSSPGLAGGSSYEQYF	TGTGCCAGCAGCTCCCCCGGACTAGCGGGGGGTTCCTCCTACGAGCAGTACTTC
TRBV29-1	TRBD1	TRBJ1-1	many	CSATGGLNTEAFF	TGCAGCGCTACAGGGGGTCTGAACACTGAAGCTTTCTTT
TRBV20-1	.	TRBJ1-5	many	CSVFANQYSNQPQHF	TGCAGTGTGTTCGCGAATCAGTATAGCAATCAGCCCCAGCATTTT
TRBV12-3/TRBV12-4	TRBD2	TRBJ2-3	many	CASSQSTSEADTQYF	TGTGCCAGCAGTCAATCGACTAGCGAAGCAGATACGCAGTATTTT
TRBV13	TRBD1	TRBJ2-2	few	CASSLGDRSTGELFF	TGTGCCAGCAGCTTGGGGGACAGGTCCACCGGGGAGCTGTTTTTT
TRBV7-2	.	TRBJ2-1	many	CASSEPRFTNNEQFF	TGTGCCAGCAGCGAGCCTAGGTTCACAAACAATGAGCAGTTCTTC
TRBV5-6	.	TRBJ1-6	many	CASSLGEGFNSPLHF	TGTGCCAGCAGCTTAGGCGAGGGATTTAATTCACCCCTCCACTTT
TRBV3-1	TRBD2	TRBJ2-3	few	CASSQDRSGGFDTDTQYF	TGTGCCAGCAGCCAAGATCGTAGCGGGGGGTTTGACACAGATACGCAGTATTTT
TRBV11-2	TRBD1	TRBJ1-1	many	CASSEGTGADTEAFF	TGTGCCAGCAGCGAAGGGACAGGGGCGGACACTGAAGCTTTCTTT
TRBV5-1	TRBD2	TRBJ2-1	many	CASSLRGLAPSTVSEQFF	TGCGCCAGCAGCTTGCGAGGACTAGCGCCCAGTACCGTCTCTGAGCAGTTCTTC
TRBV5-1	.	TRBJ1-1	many	CASSFGGTEAFF	TGCGCCAGCAGCTTCGGGGGCACTGAAGCTTTCTTT
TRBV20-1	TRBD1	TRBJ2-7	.	CSAKTGQPPYEQYF	TGCAGTGCGAAGACAGGGCAACCCCCCTACGAGCAGTACTTC
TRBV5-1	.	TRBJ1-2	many	CASIDPGGDYGYTF	TGCGCCAGCATCGATCCGGGGGGGGACTATGGCTACACCTTC
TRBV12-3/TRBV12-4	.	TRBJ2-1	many	CASSFRTDLDEQFF	TGTGCCAGCAGTTTCCGGACTGACTTGGATGAGCAGTTCTTC
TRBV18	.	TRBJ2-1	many	CASSPLGGTGSYNEQFF	TGTGCCAGCTCACCCCTCGGGGGAACCGGCTCCTACAATGAGCAGTTCTTC
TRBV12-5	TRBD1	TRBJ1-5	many	CASGTTGTGNQPQHF	TGTGCTAGTGGTACAACCGGGACAGGGAATCAGCCCCAGCATTTT
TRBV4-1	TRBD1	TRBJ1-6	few	CASSNHQGASYRSPLHF	TGCGCCAGCAGCAATCACCAGGGGGCAAGCTATCGATCACCCCTCCACTTT
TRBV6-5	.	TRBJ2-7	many	CASSYSKGPYEQYF	TGTGCCAGCAGTTACTCCAAGGGTCCCTACGAGCAGTACTTC
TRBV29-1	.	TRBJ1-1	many	CSVVRDTEAFF	TGCAGCGTTGTCCGAGACACTGAAGCTTTCTTT
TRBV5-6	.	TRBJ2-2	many	CASSLVLKNTGELFF	TGTGCCAGCAGCTTGGTTCTCAAGAACACCGGGGAGCTGTTTTTT
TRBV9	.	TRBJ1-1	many	CASIFTGGNTEAFF	TGTGCCAGCATCTTTACTGGAGGGAACACTGAAGCTTTCTTT
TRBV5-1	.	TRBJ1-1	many	CASRPNGATGLAFF	TGCGCCAGCAGGCCGAATGGGGCCACAGGATTGGCTTTCTTT
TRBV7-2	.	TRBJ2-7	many	CASSLAGPQLSYEQYF	TGTGCCAGCAGCTTAGCGGGACCGCAACTTTCCTACGAGCAGTACTTC
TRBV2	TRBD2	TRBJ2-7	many	CASSESGGPVVEQYF	TGTGCCAGCAGTGAGAGCGGGGGGCCCGTAGTGGAGCAGTACTTC
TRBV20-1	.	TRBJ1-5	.	CSARVSRGSNQTQHF	TGCAGTGCTAGGGTCTCGAGGGGGAGCAATCAGACCCAACATTTT
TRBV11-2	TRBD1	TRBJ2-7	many	CASSLGTGGYEQYF	TGTGCCAGCAGCTTAGGGACAGGGGGCTACGAGCAGTACTTC
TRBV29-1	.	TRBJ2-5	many	CSVRLASETQYF	TGCAGCGTCCGTCTGGCTTCGGAGACCCAGTACTTC